Listed below are T cell receptor beta chains from one sample, sequenced in a study of blood T cell repertoires in COVID-19. Data came from immunoSEQ multiplex PCR; TCRdb stores just in-frame clones and leaves some out. The sample records approximately 150,000 clones, around 87% being singletons. The sample comprised peripheral blood. These TCRs come from a woman aged 60 to 75 with active COVID-19. Each CDR3 is given without its conserved first and last residue.

TRBV19	ASSIDPSGSMLPYEQY
TRBV7-8	ASSLLGEGPYEQY
TRBV5-4	ASSLLAGANEQF
TRBV28	ASSRPQRSPLH
TRBV6-5	ASSYQGLPYEQY
TRBV11-2	ASRGLAGVLAKNIQY
TRBV4-2	ASSQATTGGYGYT
TRBV3-1/TRBV3-2	ASSQYLRDRALNQPQH
TRBV29-1	SVEGYRGHAF
TRBV27	ASRLAGISYEQY